This T cell receptor (beta chain) was sequenced during a study of cytomegalovirus exposure and HLA in healthy donors. Study-wide findings and caveats: Previously analyzed data showed that most TCR beta V segments were productive at a frequency of about 90% or about 30%. The authors later found TCR association rates varying by HLA locus, with DRB1 most and HLA-C fewest.

This clone was counted between two and nine times. The antigen is unknown. CDR3 size: 14 residues. Unmatched junction bases numbered 5, after V lost 3 bases and J lost 7 bases. In germline, CDR1 is MNHNS, CDR2 SASEGT. The PCR made use of 60 Vbeta and 13 Jbeta primers. Per the original data handling: Unique TCR beta chains totaled roughly 80 million in a later count, with around 11 million of them shared. Repertoires were generated with immunoSEQ multiplex PCR, while TCRdb's copy carries only in-frame clones and drops some. From that table come the V and J calls and clone size; the DNA was used to work out D and trimming. The sample has some 180,000 clones, roughly a tenth seen once.

This receptor was identified in a woman in her 30s in good health and CMV-seropositive. Sequenced material: PBMCs. The chain is built from TRBV6-1 and TRBJ1-4; 7 bases are a match to TRBD1. In DNA form, the CDR3 reads TGTGCCAGCAGTGAGCCTAACAGGGGTGAAAAACTGTTTTTT. Amino acid sequence: CASSEPNRGEKLFF.